The 9 T cell receptor beta chains in this list originate from one sample, sequenced in a study of T cell clones after liver transplantation. The data were produced by immunoSEQ multiplex PCR, yet TCRdb's version contains in-frame clones alone and is incomplete. The data contain 45,000 to 60,000 clones, around two thirds of them singletons. The sequencing used CD4+ T cells from blood, collected at the approximately 15-month timepoint. The receptors were sampled from a human patient who received a liver transplant. Some of these T cells may belong to the graft donor.

The genes are TRBV7-9 and TRBJ2-3, with D perhaps matching TRBD1 or TRBD2 (5 bases each). This CDR3 spans 13 amino acids. Germline lookup yields CDR1 SEHNR and CDR2 FQNEAQ (reference sequence). With 5 bases removed from V and 4 bases from J, the gap between germline ends came to 10 bases. CDR3 in amino acids: CASSAGTADTQYF. The CDR3 coding sequence is TGTGCCAGCAGCGCCGGGACCGCAGATACGCAGTATTTT.

The chain carries TRBV7-9 and TRBJ2-3, with 9 nucleotides matching TRBD1. The CDR3 loop spans 16 amino acids. The V and J ends lost 5 bases and 6 bases, in that order; junction bases with no gene match: 12. CDR1 SEHNR and CDR2 FQNEAQ come from the germline V gene (reference sequence). CDR3 bases: TGTGCCAGCAGCCCTCATTTGGGACAGGGACCCGATACGCAGTATTTT. Translated, it gives CASSPHLGQGPDTQYF. Full variable domain (outside the CDR3, taken from reference TRBV7-9 and TRBJ2-3): DTGVSQNPRHKITKRGQNVTFRCDPISEHNRLYWYRQTLGQGPEFLTYFQNEAQLEKSRLLSDRFSAERPKGSFSTLEIQRTEQGDSAMYLCASSPHLGQGPDTQYFGPGTRLTVL.

This chain connects TRBV6-1 to TRBJ2-2, with a tentative D call TRBD1 (6 bases). Germline-derived CDR1 and CDR2 are MNHNS and SASEGT. The V gene lost 9 bases and the J gene lost 3 bases, with 17 bases spanning the gap. The CDR3 is made up of 15 amino acids. The CDR3 bases are TGTGCCAGTGTCTGGGACACAGAACACACCGGGGAGCTGTTTTTT. Protein: CASVWDTEHTGELFF.

The chain has TRBV7-9 and TRBJ1-1; 8 bases match TRBD1. The CDR3 contains 14 residues. Germline CDR1 SEHNR, CDR2 FQNEAQ (reference sequence). After removal of 2 bases from V and 5 bases from J, the junction contained 4 bases not matched to a gene. The CDR3 loop is CASSLQGAGTEAFF. The CDR3 DNA is TGTGCCAGCAGCTTACAGGGGGCTGGAACTGAAGCTTTCTTT.

The chain carries TRBV28 and TRBJ2-6, with D maybe TRBD1 (5 bases). Trimming took off 2 bases at V and 4 bases at J, with 15 bases between the two ends. The CDR3 has 17 amino acids. CDR1 is MDHEN, CDR2 SYDVKM, per germline. Here the CDR3 DNA reads TGTGCCAGCAGTTTAAGTAGGTGGGGCGCCGGGGCCAACGTCCTGACTTTC. Protein sequence: CASSLSRWGAGANVLTF.

This clone was observed a handful of times. The chain employs TRBV5-6 and TRBJ2-7, with 10 bases that match TRBD1. The ends lost 3 bases at V and 6 bases at J; junction bases unmatched: 6. This CDR3 has 14 residues. CDR1 and CDR2 from the germline V gene are SGHDT and YYEEEE. CDR3 protein: CASSYPGQGSEQYF. CDR3 coding DNA: TGTGCCAGCAGCTACCCGGGACAGGGGAGCGAGCAGTACTTC.

The chain has TRBV5-1 and TRBJ2-5; 9 nucleotides align to TRBD2. The CDR3 contains 15 residues. J was trimmed by 5 bases and V by 5 bases; bases with no gene match: 10. The germline gives CDR1 SGHRS, CDR2 YFSETQ. CDR3 DNA: TGCGCCAGCAGGAGTAGCGGGGGTACTTGGGAGACCCAGTACTTC. Translated, it gives CASRSSGGTWETQYF.

There are a few counts of this clone. V is TRBV30 and J is TRBJ1-3; D gene unclear. Trimming took 6 bases from V and 0 from J, leaving 9 bases between them. CDR3 length equals 13 residues. In germline, CDR1 is GTSNPN, CDR2 SVGIG (reference sequence). CDR3 DNA sequence: TGTGCCTGCCGCGGGCGCTCTGGAAACACCATATATTTT. This codes for CACRGRSGNTIYF.

This clone was observed a handful of times. The genes are TRBV10-3 and TRBJ2-7, with a tentative D call TRBD1 (6 bases). This CDR3 spans 13 amino acids. V gave up 3 bases and J gave up 6 bases, with 12 bases separating them. The germline gives CDR1 ENHRY, CDR2 SYGVKD. The CDR3 DNA follows: TGTGCCATCAGTGATCGGGACAACGGCGAGCAGTACGTC. This gives the protein CAISDRDNGEQYV.